These T cell receptor beta chains were read from a single sample in a study of shared clonotypes between healthy human individuals. The table came from immunoSEQ multiplex PCR; TCRdb's copy has only in-frame clones and leaves some out. The table shows approximately 1,500,000 clones, with around 98% occurring only once. The sample was naive CD4+ T cells sorted from blood. All receptors derive from a man under 40 in good health. CDR3s include the opening cysteine and the closing phenylalanine or tryptophan. D genes are given only for firm matches. Clone size appears in some rows only: once, few, many, or a class for an expanded clone.

len: 16; v_gene: TRBV19; d_gene: .; abundance: .; j_gene: TRBJ2-1; CDR3nt: TGTGCCAGTAGTATAATCGGCGGGACAGCGATCAGTGAGCAGTTCTTC; CDR3aa: CASSIIGGTAISEQFF
len: 15; v_gene: TRBV7-8; d_gene: TRBD1; abundance: .; j_gene: TRBJ1-2; CDR3nt: TGTGCCAGCAGCTTAGCGCGGCAGGGGGCCTATGGCTACACCTTC; CDR3aa: CASSLARQGAYGYTF
len: 15; v_gene: TRBV12-5; d_gene: TRBD1; abundance: .; j_gene: TRBJ2-1; CDR3nt: TGTGCTAGTGGTTTGGGGAGACAGGGAAAGGATGAGCAGTTCTTC; CDR3aa: CASGLGRQGKDEQFF
len: 14; v_gene: TRBV7-9; d_gene: .; abundance: .; j_gene: TRBJ2-2; CDR3nt: TGTGCCAGCAGCGCCCACCAGGCAACCGGGGAGCTGTTTTTT; CDR3aa: CASSAHQATGELFF
len: 19; v_gene: TRBV4-3; d_gene: .; abundance: .; j_gene: TRBJ2-2; CDR3nt: TGCGCCAGCAGCCCTGAATTAGCGGAATTACCCGCGAACACCGGGGAGCTGTTTTTT; CDR3aa: CASSPELAELPANTGELFF
len: 16; v_gene: TRBV7-6; d_gene: .; abundance: .; j_gene: TRBJ2-5; CDR3nt: TGTGCCAGCAGCTCGTTTGTCGGCCCTGGAGAAGAGACCCAGTACTTC; CDR3aa: CASSSFVGPGEETQYF
len: 14; v_gene: TRBV7-9; d_gene: .; abundance: .; j_gene: TRBJ2-7; CDR3nt: TGTGCCAGCAGCCCGCGGACTGGAAGCAACGAGCAGTACTTC; CDR3aa: CASSPRTGSNEQYF
len: 17; v_gene: TRBV5-4; d_gene: TRBD2; abundance: once; j_gene: TRBJ2-1; CDR3nt: TGTGCCAGCAGCTCAAGACTAGCGGGAGGGTCCTACAATGAGCAGTTCTTC; CDR3aa: CASSSRLAGGSYNEQFF
len: 13; v_gene: TRBV7-2; d_gene: TRBD1; abundance: .; j_gene: TRBJ1-1; CDR3nt: TGTGCCAGCAGCCTGGACAGGAATGGTCTAGCTTTCTTT; CDR3aa: CASSLDRNGLAFF
len: 13; v_gene: TRBV19; d_gene: .; abundance: .; j_gene: TRBJ1-2; CDR3nt: TGTGCCAGTAGTATAGAGGGGGTAGCTGGCTACACCTTC; CDR3aa: CASSIEGVAGYTF
len: 15; v_gene: TRBV7-9; d_gene: TRBD1; abundance: .; j_gene: TRBJ2-7; CDR3nt: TGTGCCAGCAGCCCTTCCGGGACAGCCACGGGCGAGCAGTACTTC; CDR3aa: CASSPSGTATGEQYF
len: 15; v_gene: TRBV5-1; d_gene: TRBD2; abundance: .; j_gene: TRBJ2-3; CDR3nt: TGCGCCAGCAGTCTAGAGACTAGCGAAAGAGATACGCAGTATTTT; CDR3aa: CASSLETSERDTQYF
len: 16; v_gene: TRBV15; d_gene: .; abundance: few; j_gene: TRBJ2-2; CDR3nt: TGTGCCACCAGCAGACCACGGGATGCGAACACCGGGGAGCTGTTTTTT; CDR3aa: CATSRPRDANTGELFF
len: 16; v_gene: TRBV5-1; d_gene: .; abundance: .; j_gene: TRBJ2-1; CDR3nt: TGCGCCAGCTCCCAAGTCGGCGGAGCCTCCTACAATGAGCAGTTCTTC; CDR3aa: CASSQVGGASYNEQFF
len: 14; v_gene: TRBV5-1; d_gene: TRBD1; abundance: .; j_gene: TRBJ1-5; CDR3nt: TGCGCCAGCAGCACCGGGACAGACAATCAGCCCCAGCATTTT; CDR3aa: CASSTGTDNQPQHF
len: 17; v_gene: TRBV5-1; d_gene: TRBD2; abundance: .; j_gene: TRBJ2-1; CDR3nt: TGCGCCAGCAGCCCGTCTCTAGCGGGAGGGAATTACAATGAGCAGTTCTTC; CDR3aa: CASSPSLAGGNYNEQFF
len: 16; v_gene: TRBV11-3; d_gene: TRBD2; abundance: .; j_gene: TRBJ2-1; CDR3nt: TGTGCCAGCAGCCCCGAGGTAGGGACTAGGAATAATGAGCAGTTCTTC; CDR3aa: CASSPEVGTRNNEQFF
len: 16; v_gene: TRBV9; d_gene: TRBD1; abundance: .; j_gene: TRBJ2-1; CDR3nt: TGTGCCAGCAGCGACTTAACAGGGGGCGGCCACAATGAGCAGTTCTTC; CDR3aa: CASSDLTGGGHNEQFF
len: 18; v_gene: TRBV7-6; d_gene: TRBD2; abundance: .; j_gene: TRBJ2-3; CDR3nt: TGTGCCAGCAGCTTAGCCCCTATGACTAGCGGGAGATCAGATACGCAGTATTTT; CDR3aa: CASSLAPMTSGRSDTQYF
len: 14; v_gene: TRBV5-1; d_gene: .; abundance: .; j_gene: TRBJ1-5; CDR3nt: TGCGCCAGCAGCTTGGGGGGAAGCAATCAGCCCCAGCATTTT; CDR3aa: CASSLGGSNQPQHF
len: 14; v_gene: TRBV2; d_gene: .; abundance: .; j_gene: TRBJ1-1; CDR3nt: TGTGCCAGCAGTGAGAGGGGAAGGGCCACTGAAGCTTTCTTT; CDR3aa: CASSERGRATEAFF
len: 15; v_gene: TRBV7-8; d_gene: TRBD2; abundance: .; j_gene: TRBJ2-1; CDR3nt: TGTGCCAGCAGCTTCCCTAGCGGCTCCTACAATGAGCAGTTCTTC; CDR3aa: CASSFPSGSYNEQFF
len: 15; v_gene: TRBV7-9; d_gene: TRBD2; abundance: .; j_gene: TRBJ2-5; CDR3nt: TGTGCCAGCAGCTTAGGAACGGGACTACAAGAGACCCAGTACTTC; CDR3aa: CASSLGTGLQETQYF
len: 15; v_gene: TRBV7-9; d_gene: .; abundance: .; j_gene: TRBJ2-5; CDR3nt: TGTGCCAGCAGCTCCTTTTTAGCGGAACAAGAGACCCAGTACTTC; CDR3aa: CASSSFLAEQETQYF
len: 22; v_gene: TRBV4-3; d_gene: TRBD2; abundance: .; j_gene: TRBJ2-1; CDR3nt: TGCGCCAGCAGGTTAACAGCCCGACCGGGACTAGCGGGAGGGAGCTCCTACAATGAGCAGTTCTTC; CDR3aa: CASRLTARPGLAGGSSYNEQFF
len: 14; v_gene: TRBV11-3; d_gene: .; abundance: .; j_gene: TRBJ2-3; CDR3nt: TGTGCCAGCAGGGGGGCGCGAGCCACAGATACGCAGTATTTT; CDR3aa: CASRGARATDTQYF
len: 12; v_gene: TRBV28; d_gene: TRBD2; abundance: .; j_gene: TRBJ2-3; CDR3nt: TGTGGATCCAGCGGGAGGACAGATACGCAGTATTTT; CDR3aa: CGSSGRTDTQYF
len: 15; v_gene: TRBV6-1; d_gene: .; abundance: .; j_gene: TRBJ2-3; CDR3nt: TGTGCCAGCAGTGTGTTCACCTCCAGCACAGATACGCAGTATTTT; CDR3aa: CASSVFTSSTDTQYF
len: 14; v_gene: TRBV5-1; d_gene: .; abundance: .; j_gene: TRBJ2-3; CDR3nt: TGCGCCAGCAGCACCCGGACTAGCACAGATACGCAGTATTTT; CDR3aa: CASSTRTSTDTQYF
len: 16; v_gene: TRBV9; d_gene: TRBD1; abundance: .; j_gene: TRBJ2-1; CDR3nt: TGTGCCAGCAGCGTAGCCCCCCGGACAGGGGCAGGTGAGCAGTTCTTC; CDR3aa: CASSVAPRTGAGEQFF
len: 17; v_gene: TRBV28; d_gene: TRBD2; abundance: few; j_gene: TRBJ2-1; CDR3nt: TGTGCCAGCAGTTTGGGACTAGCGGGAGCGTATGGCAATGAGCAGTTCTTC; CDR3aa: CASSLGLAGAYGNEQFF